This record covers a single TCR beta chain. These data belong to a study of blood T cell repertoires in COVID-19. Study as a whole: The samples span acute and convalescent COVID-19 from the United States, Italy and Spain. PBMCs, B-cell-depleted T cells, or T cells provided the cDNA or gDNA that made up the material.

How the authors handled the data: How many nucleated cells were present was estimated from reference gene primer amplification. Produced via immunoSEQ multiplex PCR; TCRdb's table is partial and in-frame only. The V and J calls and clone size were taken over from that table, and D and trimming were inferred from the DNA. The sample shows approximately 210,000 clones, approximately 89% of them seen only once. This CDR3 region has 12 residues. V was shortened by 8 bases and J by 5 bases, with 10 bases between the two germline ends. The sequencing input was peripheral blood. The chain is built from TRBV12-3 or TRBV12-4 and TRBJ1-5; D unresolved. This clonotype originated in a woman aged 40 to 50 with acute or convalescent COVID-19. DNA of the CDR3: TGTGCCAGCTCCTACCCCTATCAGCCCCAGCATTTT. As protein: CASSYPYQPQHF.